This TCR beta chain was captured in a study of cytomegalovirus exposure and HLA in healthy donors. Study summary: Out of approximately 170 million T cells, an earlier analysis found over 100 million unique TCR beta sequences in total. Findings of the study overall: A cluster of highly shared sequence variants was likely a sequencing artifact.

V lost 0 bases to trimming and J lost 5 bases, with 13 bases between them. This CDR3 is built from 15 residues. Per the germline V gene, CDR1 is SGHKS and CDR2 is YYEKEE (reference sequence). Turning to this clone: Its antigen is not identified.

Primers included in the PCR were 60 Vbeta and 13 Jbeta primers. Clones were sequenced by immunoSEQ multiplex PCR, and TCRdb holds only the in-frame ones, with some missing. The table lists tens of thousands of clones, just over 85% of them singletons. The sample was PBMCs. The chain links TRBV5-5 to TRBJ2-3, with D maybe TRBD2 (6 bases). This TCR came from a woman between 35 and 50 years old in good health and CMV-seropositive. This CDR3 is CASSLATVGGDTQYF. The CDR3 nucleotides read TGTGCCAGCAGCTTGGCGACGGTGGGGGGAGATACGCAGTATTTT.